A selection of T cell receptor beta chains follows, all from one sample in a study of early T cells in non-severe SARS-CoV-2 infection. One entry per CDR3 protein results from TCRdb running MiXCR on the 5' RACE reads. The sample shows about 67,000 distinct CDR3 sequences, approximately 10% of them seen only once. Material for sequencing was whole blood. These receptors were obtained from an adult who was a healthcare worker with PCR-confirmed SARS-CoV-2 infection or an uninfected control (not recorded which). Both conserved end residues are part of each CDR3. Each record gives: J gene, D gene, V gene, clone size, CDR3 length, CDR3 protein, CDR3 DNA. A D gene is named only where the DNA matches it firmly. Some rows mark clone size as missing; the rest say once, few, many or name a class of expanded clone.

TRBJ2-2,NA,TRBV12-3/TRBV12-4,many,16,CASTLIGGSVTGELFF,TGTGCCAGCACCCTTATAGGGGGGTCGGTCACCGGGGAGCTGTTTTTT
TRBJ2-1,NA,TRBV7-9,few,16,CASSLERWTSYNEQFF,TGTGCCAGCAGCTTAGAGCGGTGGACCTCCTACAATGAGCAGTTCTTC
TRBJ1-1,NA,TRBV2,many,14,CASTRDKVSTEAFF,TGTGCCAGCACCCGGGACAAGGTGAGCACTGAAGCTTTCTTT
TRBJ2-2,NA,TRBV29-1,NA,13,CSVPSDNTGELFF,TGCAGCGTCCCGAGCGATAACACCGGGGAGCTGTTTTTT
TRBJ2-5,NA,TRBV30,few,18,CAWSGRRGPSPYQETQYF,TGTGCCTGGAGTGGCAGAAGGGGTCCGAGCCCCTACCAAGAGACCCAGTACTTC
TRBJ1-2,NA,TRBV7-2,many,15,CASSLAPRGPESYTF,TGTGCCAGCAGCTTAGCCCCCCGCGGGCCTGAGAGCTACACCTTC
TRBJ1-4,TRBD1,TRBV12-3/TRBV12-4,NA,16,CASSLVQGEVIEKLFF,TGTGCCAGCAGTTTAGTGCAGGGGGAAGTGATAGAAAAACTGTTTTTT
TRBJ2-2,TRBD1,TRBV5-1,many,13,CASSKGATGELFF,TGCGCCAGCAGCAAGGGGGCGACCGGGGAGCTGTTTTTT
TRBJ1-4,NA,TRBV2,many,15,CASSEDRVGGEKLFF,TGTGCCAGCAGTGAAGACAGGGTCGGTGGGGAAAAACTGTTTTTT
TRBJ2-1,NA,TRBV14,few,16,CASSQARRVHHNEQFF,TGTGCCAGCAGCCAAGCGCGGCGGGTCCACCACAATGAGCAGTTCTTC
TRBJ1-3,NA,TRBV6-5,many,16,CASSYVFSTTGNTIYF,TGTGCCAGCAGTTACGTTTTCTCGACGACTGGAAACACCATATATTTT
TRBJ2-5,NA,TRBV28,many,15,CASSLMGTYQETQYF,TGTGCCAGCAGTTTAATGGGGACCTACCAAGAGACCCAGTACTTC
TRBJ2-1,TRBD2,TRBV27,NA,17,CASSSLLASSSYNEQFF,TGTGCCAGCAGTTCCCTACTAGCGTCTAGCTCCTACAATGAGCAGTTCTTC
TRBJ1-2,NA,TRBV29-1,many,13,CSVNRQSNYGYTF,TGCAGCGTAAACCGACAGAGTAACTATGGCTACACCTTC
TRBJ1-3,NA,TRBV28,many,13,CASRFYEGNTIYF,TGTGCCAGCAGATTTTATGAGGGAAACACCATATATTTT
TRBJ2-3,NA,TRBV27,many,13,CASSLGGTDTQYF,TGTGCCAGCAGTCTCGGGGGCACAGATACGCAGTATTTT
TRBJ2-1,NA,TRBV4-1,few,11,CASRDLYEQFF,TGCGCCAGCAGAGACTTGTATGAGCAGTTCTTC
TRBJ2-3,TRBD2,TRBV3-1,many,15,CASSFAGGRSDTQYF,TGTGCCAGCTCCTTCGCGGGGGGGCGCTCGGATACGCAGTATTTT
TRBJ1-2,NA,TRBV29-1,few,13,CSVATGSDYGYTF,TGCAGCGTTGCCACAGGTAGTGACTATGGCTACACCTTC
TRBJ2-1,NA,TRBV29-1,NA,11,CSVHSYNEQFF,TGCAGCGTTCACAGCTACAATGAGCAGTTCTTC
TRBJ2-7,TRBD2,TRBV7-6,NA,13,CASSPGTSGEQYF,TGTGCCAGCAGCCCCGGGACTAGCGGCGAGCAGTACTTC